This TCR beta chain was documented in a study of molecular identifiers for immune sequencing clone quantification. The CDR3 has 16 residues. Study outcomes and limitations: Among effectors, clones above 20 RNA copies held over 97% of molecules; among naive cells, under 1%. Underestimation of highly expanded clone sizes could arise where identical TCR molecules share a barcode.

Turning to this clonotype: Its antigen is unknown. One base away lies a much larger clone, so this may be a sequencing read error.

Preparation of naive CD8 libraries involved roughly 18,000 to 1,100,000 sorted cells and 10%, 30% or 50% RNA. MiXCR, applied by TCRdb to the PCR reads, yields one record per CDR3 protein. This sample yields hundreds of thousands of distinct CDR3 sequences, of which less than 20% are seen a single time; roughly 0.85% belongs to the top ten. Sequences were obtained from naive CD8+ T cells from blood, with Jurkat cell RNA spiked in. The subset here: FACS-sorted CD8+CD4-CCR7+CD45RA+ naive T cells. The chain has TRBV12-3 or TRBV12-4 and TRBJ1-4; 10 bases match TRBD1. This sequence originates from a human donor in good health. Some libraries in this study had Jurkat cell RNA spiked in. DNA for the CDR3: TGTGCCAGCAGTCCGGGACAGGGGATGACTAATGAAAAACTGCTTTTT. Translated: CASSPGQGMTNEKLLF.